Below, 20 T cell receptor beta chains from the same sample are listed, as sequenced in a study of cytomegalovirus exposure and HLA in healthy donors listed by TCRdb under 2017. Library construction relied on the immunoSEQ multiplex PCR assay. For the multiplex PCR, a mixture combining 60 forward primers for TCR Vbeta segments and 13 reverse primers for TCR Jbeta segments was used. The table was pulled from immuneACCESS by TCRdb, which kept in-frame rearrangements only. Such tables lose some clones; where checked, under half of the loss comes from unresolved V genes, and the rest has no known cause. The sample's table covers roughly 72,000 clones. 3.8% of the sample goes to the ten largest clones. The sample taken for sequencing was PBMCs. All receptors derive from a man younger than 30 in good health and CMV-seropositive.

The chain carries TRBV30 and TRBJ1-3; 12 nucleotides line up with TRBD1. With V trimmed by 4 bases and J by 8 bases, 24 bases remained unmatched. The CDR3 is made up of 20 amino acids. Germline CDR1 reads GTSNPN; CDR2 reads SVGIG (reference sequence). CDR3 sequence reads: CAWTLPPGTGGLGRTDTIYF. For the CDR3, the DNA is TGTGCCTGGACCCTACCCCCCGGGACAGGGGGCTTAGGCAGGACGGACACCATATATTTT.

The CDR3 DNA follows: TGTGCCAGCAGGGCAGGGTTGAACACTGAAGCTTTCTTT. It specifies CASRAGLNTEAFF. V and J are TRBV2 and TRBJ1-1, with TRBD1 as a possible D gene (5 bases). Germline V gives CDR1 SNHLY, CDR2 FYNNEI. This CDR3 has 13 amino acids. Deletions cut 6 bases from V and 0 bases from J, with 8 bases between.

The chain combines TRBV13 with TRBJ1-2; D might be TRBD1 (5 bases). Trimming stripped 2 bases from V and 4 bases from J, with 8 bases between. CDR1 and CDR2 from the germline V gene are PRHDT and FYEKMQ (reference sequence). The CDR3 extends over 13 amino acids. In DNA form, the CDR3 reads TGTGCCAGCAGCTTAAGACAGAGCTATGGCTACACCTTC. Translation gives CASSLRQSYGYTF.

The genes are TRBV28 and TRBJ2-1; D is perhaps TRBD2 (5 bases). The CDR3 runs 15 residues. Germline loops: CDR1 MDHEN, CDR2 SYDVKM. V dropped 4 bases and J dropped 12 bases, with 22 bases sitting between them. CDR3 coding DNA: TGTGCCAGCAGTTCAAGTGATATCTACAATGAGGGGCAGTTCTTC. It yields the protein CASSSSDIYNEGQFF. Looking up the rest from reference TRBV28 and TRBJ2-1 gives the full variable domain: DVKVTQSSRYLVKRTGEKVFLECVQDMDHENMFWYRQDPGLGLRLIYFSYDVKMKEKGDIPEGYSVSREKKERFSLILESASTNQTSMYLCASSSSDIYNEGQFFGPGTRLTVL.

The chain is built from TRBV13 and TRBJ2-7, with a weak D call TRBD2 (5 bases). Germline V CDR1 and CDR2: PRHDT, FYEKMQ (reference sequence). With 3 bases removed from V and 7 bases from J, the gap between germline ends came to 10 bases. CDR3 length: 12 residues. The CDR3 here is CASSFTSGEQYF. CDR3 nucleotides: TGTGCCAGCAGCTTTACCTCGGGGGAGCAGTACTTC. Full variable domain (rest looked up from reference TRBV13 and TRBJ2-7): AAGVIQSPRHLIKEKRETATLKCYPIPRHDTVYWYQQGPGQDPQFLISFYEKMQSDKGSIPDRFSAQQFSDYHSELNMSSLELGDSALYFCASSFTSGEQYFGPGTRLTVT.

This chain connects TRBV19 to TRBJ1-2, with D possibly TRBD1 on 6 matching bases. The V and J ends lost 9 bases and 4 bases respectively, with 15 bases between them. The CDR3 is 13 amino acids. Germline lookup yields CDR1 LNHDA and CDR2 SQIVND (reference sequence). CDR3 loop: CASSGRTVYGYTF. DNA for the CDR3: TGTGCCAGCTCCGGGAGGACAGTCTATGGCTACACCTTC.

The chain recombines TRBV18 with TRBJ2-7; D is possibly TRBD1 (6 bases). Trimming cost V 4 bases and J 4 bases, with 11 bases left between them. CDR3 length: 13 amino acids. Germline V gene data show CDR1 as KGHSH and CDR2 as LQKENI. CDR3 residues: CASSRDRTYEQYF. The CDR3 bases are TGTGCCAGCTCACGAGACAGGACGTACGAGCAGTACTTC. Combining the CDR3 with reference TRBV18 and TRBJ2-7 gives the whole variable domain NAGVMQNPRHLVRRRGQEARLRCSPMKGHSHVYWYRQLPEEGLKFMVYLQKENIIDESGMPKERFSAEFPKEGPSILRIQQVVRGDSAAYFCASSRDRTYEQYFGPGTRLTVT.

For this clone: Other DNA sequences within the sample encode an identical CDR3. The chain uses TRBV6-5 and TRBJ2-1, with a tentative D call TRBD2 (6 bases). The CDR3 loop spans 12 amino acids. V was cut by 2 bases and J by 7 bases, with 6 bases left in between. Germline-derived CDR1 and CDR2 are MNHEY and SVGAGI. As DNA, the CDR3 is TGTGCCAGCAGTTACCGGGAGAATGAGCAGTTCTTC. Amino acid sequence: CASSYRENEQFF.

J is TRBJ2-7 and V is TRBV7-8; 7 bases are shared with TRBD2. The junction had 9 bases not matched to a gene; V was cut back by 5 bases and J by 2 bases. CDR3 length: 15 amino acids. Germline CDR1 and CDR2: SGHVS and FQNEAQ. Here the CDR3 reads CASSHSSGAPYEQYF. The CDR3 coding sequence is TGTGCCAGCAGCCATTCTAGCGGTGCCCCCTACGAGCAGTACTTC.

The chain recombines TRBV5-1 with TRBJ1-3; tentatively, D is TRBD1 (5 bases). CDR1 and CDR2 from the germline V gene are SGHRS and YFSETQ. This CDR3 has 13 residues. V dropped 0 bases and J dropped 4 bases, with 5 bases sitting between them. In DNA, the CDR3 is TGCGCCAGCAGCTTGGGGACAGGAAACACCATATATTTT. Amino acids: CASSLGTGNTIYF.

Note on this clone: Other DNA variants within this sample encode the same CDR3. The chain carries TRBV6-1 and TRBJ1-1, with D tentatively TRBD1 (5 bases). Trimming pared 1 base from V and 2 bases from J, leaving 8 bases between. This CDR3 contains 14 residues. CDR1 is MNHNS and CDR2 is SASEGT in the germline V gene. The CDR3 DNA reads TGTGCCAGCAGTGAAGAGGGGTTCAACACTGAAGCTTTCTTT. It yields the protein CASSEEGFNTEAFF.

The V gene is TRBV4-1, the J gene TRBJ2-3; 9 bases match TRBD2. This CDR3 spans 14 amino acids. V was pared by 4 bases and J by 6 bases, with 5 bases of the junction left unmatched. Per germline, CDR1 MGHRA and CDR2 YSYEKL. The CDR3 nucleotides read TGCGCCAGCAGCCTCGCGGGGGGGCGGGATACGCAGTATTTT. Amino acid sequence: CASSLAGGRDTQYF.

CDR3 protein: CASSFGSDSSYGYTF. The CDR3 DNA follows: TGTGCCAGCAGCTTCGGGTCGGACAGCAGCTATGGCTACACCTTC. This chain joins TRBV7-6 and TRBJ1-2, with a tentative D call TRBD1 (6 bases). Germline CDR1 and CDR2: SGHVS and FNYEAQ. This CDR3 is 15 amino acids long. Deletions cut 3 bases from V and 4 bases from J, with 15 bases between.

The chain has TRBV7-9 and TRBJ2-3, with TRBD2 matching over 13 bases. The CDR3 length is 16 residues. With 5 bases clipped from V and 4 bases from J, the junction kept 6 bases outside the gene matches. The germline gives CDR1 SEHNR, CDR2 FQNEAQ (reference sequence). This CDR3 reads CASSLRTSGSPDTQYF. CDR3 in DNA: TGTGCCAGCAGCCTCCGGACTAGCGGGAGCCCAGATACGCAGTATTTT.

CDR3 protein: CATSRVDGGLGGNEQFF. The CDR3, as DNA: TGTGCCACCAGCAGAGTTGATGGCGGGCTGGGGGGCAATGAGCAGTTCTTC. The chain combines TRBV15 with TRBJ2-1; TRBD2 might be the D (6 bases). V lost 1 base and J lost 6, with 19 bases in between. CDR1 and CDR2 (germline): LNHNV, YYDKDF (reference sequence). This CDR3 has 17 amino acids.

This chain uses TRBV7-2 with TRBJ2-5; D is possibly TRBD2 (6 bases). The germline V and J ends were trimmed by 1 base and 4 bases, with 13 bases remaining between them. The CDR3 extends over 15 amino acids. CDR1 is SGHTA and CDR2 is FQGNSA in the germline V gene. The CDR3 DNA follows: TGTGCCAGCAGCTTAGTGGGGGGTGTTATAGAGACCCAGTACTTC. This codes for CASSLVGGVIETQYF.

The chain links TRBV30 to TRBJ2-5; tentative D call: TRBD2 (5 bases). Deletions cut 4 bases from V and 11 bases from J, with 17 bases between. This CDR3 comprises 12 residues. CDR1 GTSNPN and CDR2 SVGIG come from the germline V gene (reference sequence). This CDR3 is CAWTTVQRVQYF. The CDR3 DNA reads as TGTGCCTGGACCACCGTCCAGAGGGTGCAGTACTTC.

The V and J genes are TRBV6-5 and TRBJ1-2; D is undetermined. Germline V gene lookup returns CDR1 MNHEY and CDR2 SVGAGI. V shed 0 bases and J shed 3 bases, with 8 bases lying between them. CDR3 length: 14 residues. Here the CDR3 DNA reads TGTGCCAGCAGTTACTCCGGCGGGCACTATGGCTACACCTTC. Translating gives CASSYSGGHYGYTF.

This chain links TRBV7-6 with TRBJ1-4, with TRBD1 matching 7 bases. V dropped 5 bases and J dropped 8; count of bases not matched to a gene: 8. The CDR3 consists of 14 residues. Germline V gene data show CDR1 as SGHVS and CDR2 as FNYEAQ. This CDR3 reads CASSLYRGGEKLFF. CDR3 DNA: TGTGCCAGCAGCCTCTACAGGGGTGGAGAAAAACTGTTTTTT.

V usage is TRBV5-4 and J usage is TRBJ2-7; D uncertain. Germline CDR1 reads SGHNT; CDR2 reads YYREEE (reference sequence). The CDR3 spans 12 residues. V was clipped by 0 bases and J by 3 bases, with 4 bases between them. CDR3 nucleotide sequence: TGTGCCAGCAGCTTGGACGGCTACGAGCAGTACTTC. This sequence encodes CASSLDGYEQYF.